This TCR beta chain was recorded in a study of shared clonotypes between healthy human individuals. Overall study context: The study drew on two women and three men aged 18 to 49 as donors.

Comment on this clone: As yet, its antigen is unknown.

Study-level results: Clonotype sharing among the donors was expected to vary with sequencing depth. Among non-shared clonotypes, generation probabilities were lower than among those shared by all four donors.

Germline CDR1 and CDR2: MNHEY and SVGAGI. V lost 4 bases and J lost 1, with 10 bases in between. The CDR3 has 14 residues. The material for each subset, its genomic DNA, was split evenly across several immunoSEQ plates. TCRdb's table, derived via immunoSEQ multiplex PCR, lists solely in-frame clones and lacks some. This sample has millions of clones, with around nine tenths found just once. The receptor was derived from a man aged 18 to 29 in good health. The sequencing sample was made of naive CD4+ T cells sorted from blood. The sample's subset: CD45RA+ positively selected. The V and J genes are TRBV6-5 and TRBJ2-5, with D possibly matching TRBD1 (6 bases). CDR3 sequence (DNA): TGTGCCAGCAGTTCACAGGGACGCCAAGAGACCCAGTACTTC. Amino acid sequence: CASSSQGRQETQYF.